The 23 T cell receptor beta chains presented below share a single source sample, sequenced in a study of tumor-infiltrating lymphocytes in localized non-small cell lung cancer. Assay used: immunoSEQ multiplex PCR; TCRdb lists only in-frame clones, some missing. The data show over 14,000 clones, roughly four fifths seen once. What was sequenced was lung tumor tissue. These receptors all come from a human donor with non-small cell lung cancer.

This clone has more than one count but fewer than ten. The V and J genes are TRBV5-6 and TRBJ1-3; tentative D call: TRBD1 (6 bases). CDR1 and CDR2 (germline): SGHDT, YYEEEE. The CDR3 sequence is 16 residues long. Trimming took off 0 bases at V and 2 bases at J, with 12 bases between the two ends. This chain's CDR3 is CASSLGSGETGNTIYF. The CDR3 DNA is TGTGCCAGCAGCTTGGGGTCAGGGGAAACTGGAAACACCATATATTTT.

The CDR3 is CASSLVAGSYYEQYF. CDR3 DNA sequence: TGTGCCAGCAGCTTAGTAGCGGGCTCATACTACGAGCAGTACTTC. This rearrangement joins TRBV7-2 to TRBJ2-7, with 7 bases matching TRBD2. V lost 1 base and J lost 3; bases outside the gene matches: 6. The germline V gene has CDR1 SGHTA and CDR2 FQGNSA. The CDR3 is made up of 15 amino acids.

This chain links TRBV28 with TRBJ1-1; D gene ambiguous. The CDR3 has 16 amino acids. CDR1 and CDR2 (germline): MDHEN, SYDVKM. The ends were cut back, 7 bases at V and 0 bases at J, with 18 bases in the middle. The CDR3 DNA sequence: TGTGCCAGCACTCCGGGTGGCAATTTCATGAACACTGAAGCTTTCTTT. Translated, it gives CASTPGGNFMNTEAFF.

This clone was seen only a few times. The chain combines TRBV28 with TRBJ2-7; weak D call: TRBD1 (6 bases). The CDR3 covers 13 residues. CDR1 is MDHEN and CDR2 is SYDVKM in the germline V gene. The V end lost 5 bases, the J end lost 4 bases, and 12 bases lay between the germline ends. CDR3 nucleotide sequence: TGTGCCAGCAGTCAGAACCAGGGGTACGAGCAGTACTTC. Translated: CASSQNQGYEQYF.

The CDR3, as DNA: TGTGCCAGCAGCTTATCTAGGGGGCTGGACACCGGGGAGCTGTTTTTT. Amino acid sequence: CASSLSRGLDTGELFF. The V call is TRBV11-2, the J call TRBJ2-2; 7 nucleotides agree with TRBD1. Germline CDR1 is SGHAT and CDR2 is FQNNGV. With 2 bases clipped from V and 3 bases from J, the junction kept 6 bases outside the gene matches. This CDR3 has 16 amino acids.

DNA of the CDR3: TGCGCCAGCAGCTTTGGAGGGCGGCCCGAGCAGTACTTC. The encoded protein is CASSFGGRPEQYF. The V gene is TRBV5-1, the J gene TRBJ2-7; possibly TRBD2 for D (6 bases). Germline-derived CDR1 and CDR2 are SGHRS and YFSETQ. The V end lost 2 bases, the J end lost 6 bases, and 12 bases lay between the germline ends. The length of the CDR3 is 13 residues.

This clone was picked up one time. This rearrangement joins TRBV4-1 to TRBJ2-5; TRBD1 is a possible D gene (6 bases). Germline-derived CDR1 and CDR2 are MGHRA and YSYEKL. The CDR3 covers 15 residues. Trimming stripped 1 base from V and 4 bases from J, with 13 bases between. The CDR3 DNA reads TGCGCCAGCAGCCAAGGCACAGGGTTGGGAGAGACCCAGTACTTC. It codes for CASSQGTGLGETQYF.

This sequence joins TRBV18 and TRBJ1-3, with D possibly being TRBD1 (5 bases). The V end was cut by 2 bases, the J end by 3 bases, with 8 bases between. The CDR3 is 14 residues long. Germline CDR1 KGHSH, CDR2 LQKENI. The CDR3 here is CASSPGDRGNTIYF. In DNA, the CDR3 is TGTGCCAGCTCACCAGGGGACCGTGGAAACACCATATATTTT.

CDR3 DNA sequence: TGCGCCAGCAGCTTGAGGGGTGCTGGCTATGGCTACACCTTC. This gives the protein CASSLRGAGYGYTF. The chain uses TRBV5-1 and TRBJ1-2, with a tentative D call TRBD1 (5 bases). The CDR3 consists of 14 residues. Between the trimmed V and J ends, which lost 1 base and 4 bases, there was a span of 11 bases. The V gene's germline CDR1 is SGHRS and CDR2 YFSETQ.

The V gene is TRBV7-6, the J gene TRBJ2-5; D may match TRBD1 or TRBD2 (5 bases each). V lost 2 bases and J lost 4, with 14 bases in between. Germline V gene sequence: CDR1 SGHVS, CDR2 FNYEAQ. The CDR3 sequence is 15 residues long. CDR3: CASSLSFGAGETQYF. CDR3 coding DNA: TGTGCCAGCAGCTTAAGTTTTGGGGCGGGAGAGACCCAGTACTTC.

The J gene is TRBJ2-1, the V gene TRBV29-1; D might be TRBD1 or TRBD2, each matching 5 bases. CDR1 is SQVTM, CDR2 ANQGSEA, per germline. Trimming left V 7 bases short and J 0 bases short, with 13 bases between. CDR3 size: 14 residues. CDR3 amino acids: CSARDRSSYNEQFF. In nucleotides, the CDR3 is TGCAGCGCGAGGGACCGAAGCTCCTACAATGAGCAGTTCTTC.

This chain links TRBV2 with TRBJ2-1; the match to TRBD2 covers 8 bases. V lost 8 bases, J lost 8 bases, and 8 bases stayed unmatched. The germline V gene has CDR1 SNHLY and CDR2 FYNNEI. The CDR3 runs 13 residues. CDR3 nucleotide sequence: TGTGCCAGCGCAGCGGGAGAAGGCTATGAGCAGTTCTTC. It codes for CASAAGEGYEQFF.

The rearrangement joins TRBV28 to TRBJ2-3; no definite D call. V lost 6 bases to trimming and J lost 2 bases, with 9 bases between them. CDR3 length: 13 amino acids. Germline values: CDR1 MDHEN, CDR2 SYDVKM. In nucleotides, the CDR3 is TGTGCCAGCAGCTCAGGATCCACAGATACGCAGTATTTT. This codes for CASSSGSTDTQYF.

The chain combines TRBV11-3 with TRBJ2-6; a weak D match, TRBD1 (5 bases). Germline CDR1 and CDR2: SGHNT and YENEEA. Trimming left V 4 bases short and J 0 bases short, with 10 bases between. CDR3 length: 16 amino acids. This CDR3 reads CASSSSTASGANVLTF. CDR3 sequence (DNA): TGTGCCAGCAGCTCTTCGACAGCCTCTGGGGCCAACGTCCTGACTTTC.

This clone was seen once. The chain recombines TRBV5-4 with TRBJ2-1, with 11 bases matching TRBD1. This CDR3 comprises 16 residues. V lost 1 base to trimming and J lost 6 bases; unmatched junction nucleotides: 6. In germline, CDR1 is SGHNT, CDR2 YYREEE (reference sequence). The CDR3 here is CASSLKVDRGLNEQFF. The DNA for the CDR3 is TGTGCCAGCAGCTTGAAGGTGGACAGGGGGCTCAATGAGCAGTTCTTC.

J is TRBJ2-7 and V is TRBV2; D is possibly TRBD2 (6 bases). Germline assignment: CDR1 SNHLY and CDR2 FYNNEI. CDR3 length equals 16 residues. Trimming left V 4 bases short and J 3 bases short, with 19 bases between. The CDR3 sequence: CASSAGPRVGSYEQYF. Written as DNA, the CDR3 is TGTGCCAGCAGTGCGGGGCCCAGGGTCGGGAGCTACGAGCAGTACTTC.

The chain is built from TRBV5-1 and TRBJ2-3; D is possibly TRBD1 or TRBD2 (5 bases each). Germline CDR1 reads SGHRS; CDR2 reads YFSETQ. Trimming shortened V by 4 bases and J by 6 bases, and 18 bases separated the two germline ends. This CDR3 comprises 15 residues. The CDR3 protein is CASSPMGTAGDTQYF. In nucleotides, the CDR3 is TGCGCCAGCAGCCCGATGGGGACGGCCGGGGATACGCAGTATTTT.

The V and J genes are TRBV6-5 and TRBJ1-2; TRBD1 matches at 11 bases. The length of the CDR3 is 15 residues. Germline values: CDR1 MNHEY, CDR2 SVGAGI. V shed 4 bases, J shed 4 bases, and the junction held 5 bases outside the gene matches. DNA for the CDR3: TGTGCCAGCAGTTCCCCAGGGACAGGGGGCTATGGCTACACCTTC. Its protein is CASSSPGTGGYGYTF.

The chain couples TRBV6-1 to TRBJ2-3; D ambiguous. V gave up 3 bases and J gave up 0 bases, with 10 bases separating them. This CDR3 comprises 15 residues. CDR1 is MNHNS, CDR2 SASEGT, per germline. As DNA, the CDR3 is TGTGCCAGCAGTGATATCGGGCTGAGCACAGATACGCAGTATTTT. Translated, it gives CASSDIGLSTDTQYF.

The CDR3 nucleotides read TGTGCCTGGAGCCGGACTGAACACTACGAGCAGTACTTC. Its protein product is CAWSRTEHYEQYF. The chain couples TRBV30 to TRBJ2-7, with D maybe TRBD2 (5 bases). Trimming pared 3 bases from V and 3 bases from J, leaving 12 bases between. This CDR3 has 13 amino acids. The germline CDR1 and CDR2 sequences are GTSNPN and SVGIG (reference sequence).

For the CDR3, the DNA is TGTGCCACCCCAGGGGAGGGTAGCTCCTACGAGCAGTACTTC. Its protein is CATPGEGSSYEQYF. V and J are TRBV7-9 and TRBJ2-7, with a weak D call TRBD2 (7 bases). This CDR3 is built from 14 residues. The germline gives CDR1 SEHNR, CDR2 FQNEAQ (reference sequence). V lost 10 bases, J lost 0 bases, and 16 bases lay in between.

The chain employs TRBV19 and TRBJ1-2; perhaps TRBD1 as D (6 bases). Germline values: CDR1 LNHDA, CDR2 SQIVND (reference sequence). This CDR3 is built from 13 residues. With 6 bases removed from V and 3 bases from J, the gap between germline ends came to 11 bases. The CDR3 is CASSKGGDYGYTF. In DNA, the CDR3 is TGTGCCAGTAGCAAAGGGGGTGACTATGGCTACACCTTC.

The V gene is TRBV11-3, the J gene TRBJ2-3, with D perhaps TRBD2 (6 bases). V was cut by 9 bases and J by 0 bases, with 16 bases left in between. Germline lookup yields CDR1 SGHNT and CDR2 YENEEA. This CDR3 comprises 15 residues. CDR3 amino acids: CASAGRGGSTDTQYF. The CDR3 region has the DNA TGTGCCAGTGCAGGGCGGGGCGGGAGCACAGATACGCAGTATTTT.